This entry lists 17 T cell receptor beta chains sequenced from one sample in a study of OX40 agonist ivuxolimab in advanced cancers. The table came from immunoSEQ multiplex PCR; TCRdb's copy has only in-frame clones and leaves some out. In the table there are about 41,000 clones, 70% to 90% of which are singletons. Sequenced material: CD4+ or CD8+ T cells sorted from blood, taken in a trial of the OX40 agonist ivuxolimab. The receptors originated from an adult with an advanced solid tumor such as melanoma, head and neck, liver or kidney cancer.

The table lists this clone with a few counts. The chain couples TRBV5-5 to TRBJ1-1; no reliable D call. V was cut by 1 base and J by 1 base, with 8 bases left in between. Germline V gives CDR1 SGHKS, CDR2 YYEKEE (reference sequence). The CDR3 runs to 14 residues. For the CDR3, the DNA is TGTGCCAGCAGCTTGACTCCGACGAACACTGAAGCTTTCTTT. This gives the protein CASSLTPTNTEAFF.

This clone has only one observation. Germline and junction disagree at one end, which may indicate a read error. The rearrangement links TRBV7-7 to TRBJ2-3, with D possibly being TRBD2 (6 bases). The CDR3 is 13 amino acids. The germline CDR1 and CDR2 sequences are SSHAT and FNYEAQ (reference sequence). CDR3 nucleotide sequence: TGTGCTAGCAGCAGGGACTTCACAGATACGCAGTATTTT. This encodes CASSRDFTDTQYF.

This rearrangement joins TRBV4-2 to TRBJ2-5; TRBD1 might be the D (6 bases). The CDR3 is made up of 15 amino acids. The V end was cut by 5 bases, the J end by 0 bases, with 13 bases between. Germline V gene sequence: CDR1 LGHNA, CDR2 YNFKEQ. Here the CDR3 DNA reads TGTGCCAGCAGCGTAGCCCAGGGGTACCAAGAGACCCAGTACTTC. Translating it yields CASSVAQGYQETQYF.

The J gene is TRBJ2-1, the V gene TRBV5-1, with TRBD2 matching over 9 bases. The CDR3 spans 15 residues. V was clipped by 7 bases and J by 7 bases; unmatched bases: 12. In germline, CDR1 is SGHRS, CDR2 YFSETQ. This CDR3 reads CASQRGSGRINEQFF. The CDR3 DNA follows: TGCGCCAGCCAACGGGGTAGCGGGAGAATAAATGAGCAGTTCTTC.

Here the CDR3 DNA reads TGCAGCGTTGGGACAGGGCCGAGCCAGCCCCAGCATTTT. Its translation: CSVGTGPSQPQHF. The V gene is TRBV29-1, the J gene TRBJ1-5, with 8 bases that match TRBD1. The CDR3 loop spans 13 amino acids. Germline trimming cut 4 bases from V and 7 bases from J; bases unmatched to any gene: 6. Germline CDR1 SQVTM, CDR2 ANQGSEA.

The chain combines TRBV5-1 with TRBJ2-5; D possibly corresponds to TRBD2 (6 bases). CDR1 and CDR2 from the germline V gene are SGHRS and YFSETQ. The CDR3 runs to 15 residues. Trimming stripped 4 bases from V and 3 bases from J, with 16 bases between. The CDR3 reads CASSPEGTSKETQYF. The CDR3, as DNA: TGCGCCAGCAGCCCGGAGGGGACCTCGAAAGAGACCCAGTACTTC.

The V and J genes are TRBV14 and TRBJ2-5; no definite D call. This CDR3 spans 12 amino acids. V lost 2 bases to trimming and J lost 6 bases, with 7 bases between them. The germline V gene encodes CDR1 SGHDN and CDR2 FVKESK. The CDR3 is CASSQLRQTQYF. The CDR3 region has the DNA TGTGCCAGCAGCCAATTAAGGCAGACCCAGTACTTC.

The chain uses TRBV5-1 and TRBJ1-2; perhaps TRBD1 as D (5 bases). The CDR3 spans 15 residues. Trimming removed 0 bases at V and 0 bases at J, with 9 bases between. Germline-derived CDR1 and CDR2 are SGHRS and YFSETQ. CDR3 nucleotide sequence: TGCGCCAGCAGCTTGGAGGGGTACCCTAACTATGGCTACACCTTC. Its translation is CASSLEGYPNYGYTF.

This clone occurred once. The chain links TRBV14 to TRBJ2-3; D is possibly TRBD2 (6 bases). The germline CDR1 and CDR2 sequences are SGHDN and FVKESK. Trimming took off 6 bases at V and 6 bases at J, with 10 bases between the two ends. The CDR3 runs to 12 residues. The CDR3 reads CASRRSGDTQYF. The CDR3 bases are TGTGCCAGCAGACGTAGCGGTGATACGCAGTATTTT.

The chain employs TRBV29-1 and TRBJ2-1, with a possible D match to TRBD1 (5 bases). Germline lookup yields CDR1 SQVTM and CDR2 ANQGSEA. The CDR3 extends over 12 amino acids. V was cut by 7 bases and J by 0 bases, with 7 bases left in between. Here the CDR3 reads CSGDSSYNEQFF. As DNA, the CDR3 is TGCAGCGGAGACAGCTCCTACAATGAGCAGTTCTTC.

This chain connects TRBV9 to TRBJ2-7, with 8 bases fitting TRBD1. CDR3 length equals 14 residues. Trimming took 0 bases from V and 4 from J; bases not matched to a gene: 3. Per germline, CDR1 SGDLS and CDR2 YYNGEE. The CDR3 region is CASSVAQGEYEQYF. The CDR3 DNA sequence: TGTGCCAGCAGCGTAGCACAGGGGGAATACGAGCAGTACTTC.

This sequence joins TRBV11-1 and TRBJ1-2; no reliable D call. The length of the CDR3 is 16 residues. Germline V gives CDR1 SGHAT, CDR2 FQDESV (reference sequence). The ends were cut back, 1 base at V and 2 bases at J, with 14 bases in the middle. CDR3 protein: CASSLGGLTVNYGYTF. The CDR3 coding sequence is TGTGCCAGCAGCTTAGGTGGGTTAACAGTGAACTATGGCTACACCTTC.

The V gene is TRBV7-6, the J gene TRBJ1-5; TRBD1 might be the D (6 bases). The CDR3 is 16 amino acids. The germline gives CDR1 SGHVS, CDR2 FNYEAQ. V was cut by 2 bases and J by 1 base, with 12 bases left in between. The CDR3 sequence: CASSLMGGRSNQPQHF. In DNA form, the CDR3 reads TGTGCCAGCAGCTTAATGGGGGGCCGGAGCAATCAGCCCCAGCATTTT.

This chain joins TRBV6-1 and TRBJ2-1; 7 bases are a match to TRBD2. Germline lookup yields CDR1 MNHNS and CDR2 SASEGT. This CDR3 is 14 amino acids long. After removal of 2 bases from V and 4 bases from J, the junction contained 2 bases not matched to a gene. The CDR3 reads CASSEWGGYNEQFF. In DNA form, the CDR3 reads TGTGCCAGCAGTGAATGGGGGGGGTACAATGAGCAGTTCTTC.

This clone was counted a single time. The chain couples TRBV5-4 to TRBJ2-1; the match to TRBD1 covers 8 bases. J was trimmed by 4 bases and V by 1 base; bases with no gene match: 1. Germline V gene data show CDR1 as SGHNT and CDR2 as YYREEE (reference sequence). CDR3 length: 14 amino acids. CDR3 protein: CASSLRQGYNEQFF. The CDR3 DNA reads TGTGCCAGCAGCTTGAGACAGGGGTACAATGAGCAGTTCTTC. The whole variable domain, remainder taken from reference TRBV5-4 and TRBJ2-1, is ETGVTQSPTHLIKTRGQQVTLRCSSQSGHNTVSWYQQALGQGPQFIFQYYREEENGRGNFPPRFSGLQFPNYSSELNVNALELDDSALYLCASSLRQGYNEQFFGPGTRLTVL.

The V and J genes are TRBV4-1 and TRBJ2-7; D is undetermined. The CDR3 has 13 amino acids. Trimming stripped 2 bases from V and 3 bases from J, with 8 bases between. Germline V gene data show CDR1 as MGHRA and CDR2 as YSYEKL. In DNA, the CDR3 is TGCGCCAGCAGCCAACCCGGACGCTACGAGCAGTACTTC. This gives the protein CASSQPGRYEQYF.

The chain carries TRBV7-3 and TRBJ2-7; weak D call: TRBD2 (5 bases). V lost 6 bases to trimming and J lost 2 bases, with 11 bases between them. Germline V CDR1 and CDR2: SGHTA, FQGTGA. The CDR3 covers 13 residues. Written as DNA, the CDR3 is TGTGCCAGCAGTCGCGGGCCGACCTACGAGCAGTACTTC. Translating gives CASSRGPTYEQYF.